Presented here are 21 T cell receptor beta chains from one specimen sequenced in a study of CD8 T cells in Susac syndrome. With random hexamers, reverse transcription was performed on about 0.5 to 1 ug of RNA. TCRdb processed the immunoSEQ multiplex PCR reads anew with MiXCR; each CDR3 protein has one entry. Altogether under 200,000 distinct CDR3 sequences are present, approximately 95% being singletons, with the ten largest covering about 0.15%. The sample consisted of CD8+ T cells from PBMCs. The origin of the receptors is a human donor with multiple sclerosis.

This rearrangement joins TRBV6-5 to TRBJ2-7, with a weak D call TRBD2 (5 bases). This CDR3 has 15 residues. V was trimmed by 2 bases and J by 0 bases, leaving 11 bases between them. The V gene's germline CDR1 is MNHEY and CDR2 SVGAGI. In DNA form, the CDR3 reads TGTGCCAGCAGTTACGAGGGTAGGAGCTCCTACGAGCAGTACTTC. As protein: CASSYEGRSSYEQYF.

This clonotype was seen a single time. The V gene is TRBV7-8, the J gene TRBJ2-3, with D hard to call. V was clipped by 5 bases and J by 6 bases, with 9 bases between them. The V gene's germline CDR1 is SGHVS and CDR2 FQNEAQ. This CDR3 contains 12 residues. CDR3 nucleotide sequence: TGTGCCAGCAGCAAAACACCTGATACGCAGTATTTT. Residues: CASSKTPDTQYF.

The chain employs TRBV9 and TRBJ2-3; maybe TRBD1 (6 bases). Germline values: CDR1 SGDLS, CDR2 YYNGEE. The CDR3 is 15 amino acids. The V gene lost 3 bases and the J gene lost 4 bases, with 15 bases spanning the gap. CDR3 sequence: CASSADSIGADTQYF. For the CDR3, the DNA is TGTGCCAGCAGCGCGGACAGCATTGGCGCAGATACGCAGTATTTT.

The chain couples TRBV27 to TRBJ2-2, with D maybe TRBD1 (5 bases). Deletions cut 2 bases from V and 8 bases from J, with 15 bases between. Germline V gene data show CDR1 as MNHEY and CDR2 as SMNVEV (reference sequence). This CDR3 region has 15 residues. In DNA form, the CDR3 reads TGTGCCAGCAGTTTACTCGACAGCCGGGCGGGGGAGCTGTTTTTT. This codes for CASSLLDSRAGELFF.

The V and J genes are TRBV29-1 and TRBJ1-2; unclear D gene. CDR3 length: 12 amino acids. Looked up from germline, CDR1 is SQVTM and CDR2 is ANQGSEA. The ends were cut back, 4 bases at V and 4 bases at J, with 10 bases in the middle. The DNA of the CDR3 is TGCAGCGTTGTGGACGTTGGCTATGGCTACACCTTC. As protein: CSVVDVGYGYTF.

The V call is TRBV29-1, the J call TRBJ2-5; 11 bases line up with TRBD2. The germline CDR1 and CDR2 sequences are SQVTM and ANQGSEA. The CDR3 loop spans 14 amino acids. J lost 5 bases, V lost 4 bases, and 6 bases had no gene match. The CDR3: CSVVLAGEGETQYF. DNA for the CDR3: TGCAGCGTTGTACTAGCGGGAGAGGGGGAGACCCAGTACTTC.

This rearrangement joins TRBV27 to TRBJ1-2; D remains unclear. Germline assignment: CDR1 MNHEY and CDR2 SMNVEV (reference sequence). V dropped 3 bases and J dropped 6 bases, with 17 bases sitting between them. CDR3 length equals 15 residues. DNA for the CDR3: TGTGCCAGCAGTTTCTTCAGAGCAAAGATGGATGGCTACACCTTC. This translates into CASSFFRAKMDGYTF.

The V and J genes are TRBV13 and TRBJ2-5; 7 nucleotides match TRBD2. CDR3 length: 14 residues. The J segment lost 4 bases and the V segment lost 5 bases, leaving 7 bases of the junction unmatched. The germline gives CDR1 PRHDT, CDR2 FYEKMQ (reference sequence). CDR3 bases: TGTGCCAGCAGCCCCGAGACTAGCTCAGAGACCCAGTACTTC. Translated: CASSPETSSETQYF. Variable domain in full (rest from reference TRBV13 and TRBJ2-5): AAGVIQSPRHLIKEKRETATLKCYPIPRHDTVYWYQQGPGQDPQFLISFYEKMQSDKGSIPDRFSAQQFSDYHSELNMSSLELGDSALYFCASSPETSSETQYFGPGTRLLVL.

Only one count was recorded for this clonotype. The CDR3 loop is CATSDLSGEAFF. DNA for the CDR3: TGTGCCACCAGTGATTTGTCGGGTGAAGCTTTCTTT. The V and J genes are TRBV24-1 and TRBJ1-1; no definite D call. Germline CDR1 is KGHDR and CDR2 is SFDVKD. The CDR3 has 12 residues. Trimming removed 0 bases from V and 7 bases from J, with 5 bases in between.

The chain links TRBV27 to TRBJ2-1; 10 bases fit TRBD2. Germline CDR1 and CDR2: MNHEY and SMNVEV (reference sequence). The CDR3 totals 14 residues. V gave up 3 bases and J gave up 10 bases; unmatched junction bases: 6. CDR3: CASSFGLAGAEQFF. The CDR3 nucleotides are TGTGCCAGCAGTTTCGGCCTAGCGGGGGCCGAGCAGTTCTTC.

This chain uses TRBV6-5 with TRBJ2-4; D assignment may be TRBD1 or TRBD2 (6 bases each). V was clipped by 8 bases and J by 8 bases, with 19 bases between them. Germline V gene sequence: CDR1 MNHEY, CDR2 SVGAGI. The length of the CDR3 is 14 residues. The CDR3 loop reads CASGEDSQRDIQYF. CDR3 DNA sequence: TGTGCCAGCGGGGAGGACAGCCAGAGGGACATTCAGTACTTC.

The CDR3 DNA is TGCAGCGTTGTAGCTCCAGAATGGGGAAACATTCAGTACTTC. This codes for CSVVAPEWGNIQYF. V usage is TRBV29-1 and J usage is TRBJ2-4; D gene ambiguous. The CDR3 totals 14 residues. V shed 4 bases and J shed 6 bases, with 16 bases lying between them. Germline V gives CDR1 SQVTM, CDR2 ANQGSEA. Full variable domain (missing parts from reference TRBV29-1 and TRBJ2-4): SAVISQKPSRDICQRGTSLTIQCQVDSQVTMMFWYRQQPGQSLTLIATANQGSEATYESGFVIDKFPISRPNLTFSTLTVSNMSPEDSSIYLCSVVAPEWGNIQYFGAGTRLSVL.

This chain connects TRBV6-2 or TRBV6-3 to TRBJ2-7, with no clear D. The CDR3 loop spans 14 amino acids. Germline V CDR1 and CDR2: MNHEY, SVGEGT. Trimming took 2 bases from V and 1 from J, leaving 9 bases between them. The CDR3 nucleotides are TGTGCCAGCAGTTACGTTGGCTTGTCCTACGAGCAGTACTTC. It translates to CASSYVGLSYEQYF.

The rearrangement joins TRBV3-1 to TRBJ1-5; D gene ambiguous. Germline V gene sequence: CDR1 LGHDT, CDR2 YNNKEL (reference sequence). There are 12 residues in the CDR3. Deletions cut 5 bases from V and 7 bases from J, with 9 bases between. As DNA, the CDR3 is TGTGCCAGCAGCTCTCAAGGCCAGCCCCAGCATTTT. It encodes CASSSQGQPQHF.

The CDR3 nucleotides read TGTGCCAGCAGCTATGACCGCTACAATGAGCAGTTCTTC. Its translation is CASSYDRYNEQFF. The rearrangement joins TRBV7-2 to TRBJ2-1, with D hard to call. V lost 4 bases to trimming and J lost 3 bases, with 7 bases between them. This CDR3 has 13 residues. Germline CDR1 is SGHTA and CDR2 is FQGNSA.

V gene TRBV18 combines with J gene TRBJ1-1; D unclear. Per germline, CDR1 KGHSH and CDR2 LQKENI. The CDR3 contains 13 residues. V was cut by 3 bases and J by 7 bases, with 12 bases left in between. The CDR3 bases are TGTGCCAGCTCACCGGTAGAGAACTTTGAAGCTTTCTTT. Translation: CASSPVENFEAFF.

A single count supports this clonotype. The chain recombines TRBV6-5 with TRBJ2-2; 7 bases are a match to TRBD2. Per germline, CDR1 MNHEY and CDR2 SVGAGI. V shed 0 bases, J shed 12 bases, and the junction held 4 bases outside the gene matches. The CDR3 loop spans 13 amino acids. CDR3 residues: CASSYSRREKLFF. In DNA, the CDR3 is TGTGCCAGCAGTTACTCGCGGCGGGAGAAGCTGTTTTTT.

This chain connects TRBV12-3 or TRBV12-4 to TRBJ1-1; D perhaps matches TRBD1 (5 bases). The V gene lost 6 bases and the J gene lost 3 bases, with 11 bases spanning the gap. The length of the CDR3 is 13 residues. The DNA of the CDR3 is TGTGCCAGCAGCGTCAGGGTTGACACTGAAGCTTTCTTT. This translates into CASSVRVDTEAFF.

The chain recombines TRBV15 with TRBJ2-1; D remains ambiguous. The V end lost 0 bases, the J end lost 10 bases, and 7 bases lay between the germline ends. This CDR3 comprises 12 residues. CDR1 and CDR2 from the germline V gene are LNHNV and YYDKDF (reference sequence). DNA of the CDR3: TGTGCCACCAGCAGAGATGAAGGGGAGCAGTTCTTC. Translating it yields CATSRDEGEQFF.

The chain recombines TRBV20-1 with TRBJ1-5; D not resolved. Per germline, CDR1 DFQATT and CDR2 SNEGSKA (reference sequence). The CDR3 totals 14 residues. Between the trimmed V and J ends, which lost 0 bases and 7 bases, there was a span of 13 bases. The CDR3: CSAREGEGGQPQHF. For the CDR3, the DNA is TGCAGTGCTAGAGAAGGCGAGGGAGGGCAGCCCCAGCATTTT.

This rearrangement joins TRBV7-9 to TRBJ2-7; TRBD1 matches 8 bases. The CDR3 consists of 18 residues. Germline V CDR1 and CDR2: SEHNR, FQNEAQ (reference sequence). V was clipped by 3 bases and J by 3 bases; unmatched bases: 16. The CDR3 region is CASSLNQGQASYFYEQYF. The CDR3 coding sequence is TGTGCCAGCAGCTTGAACCAGGGACAGGCCTCCTATTTCTACGAGCAGTACTTC.